The sequence of this TCR beta chain was determined in a study of T cell clonality in common variable immunodeficiency. Regarding the study as a whole: What drives increased CVID clonality needs T cell subpopulation sequencing. Common variable immunodeficiency TCR beta sequences reportedly had fewer deletions and N-nucleotide insertions.

V was shortened by 4 bases and J by 5 bases, with 8 bases between the two germline ends. CDR1 is DFQATT, CDR2 SNEGSKA, per germline (reference sequence). This CDR3 has 11 residues. CVID subjects were some 15 female and under 35 male, aged 9 to 64. Here immunoSEQ multiplex PCR was the method, and the copy in TCRdb shows in-frame clones only, minus some. The sample offers about 42,000 clones and no singletons, the top ten holding under 6.5%. This clone was seen at least ten times. Antigen unknown. The CDR3 end lies 3 residues beyond the end of the read and is filled in from the germline J gene. V gene TRBV20-1 combines with J gene TRBJ1-1; D is unclear. This sequence originates from a human donor with common variable immunodeficiency. The source material was peripheral blood mononuclear cells. The CDR3 spells CSATPETEAFF. Partial CDR3 DNA: TGCAGTGCTACACCAGAAACTGAA.